Listed here are 2 T cell receptor beta chains from one sample, sequenced in a study of cytomegalovirus exposure and HLA in healthy donors. Generated by immunoSEQ multiplex PCR, the TCRdb table keeps only in-frame clones and is missing some. Of roughly 90,000 clones detected, roughly 85% appear once; the ten largest clones hold roughly 22%. Sequenced: PBMCs. The receptors come from a man aged 18 to 30 in good health and CMV-seropositive.

This clone appeared a few times. The genes are TRBV11-3 and TRBJ2-7; a possible D gene is TRBD1 (5 bases). Germline V lookup: CDR1 SGHNT, CDR2 YENEEA. The CDR3 covers 12 residues. V was pared by 0 bases and J by 7 bases, with 7 bases between. This CDR3 is CASSLDKGEQYF. CDR3 bases: TGTGCCAGCAGCTTAGACAAGGGGGAGCAGTACTTC.

This chain links TRBV5-1 with TRBJ2-2; TRBD2 matches 9 bases. This CDR3 is built from 21 residues. The V and J ends lost 4 bases and 2 bases, in that order; junction bases with no gene match: 21. Germline CDR1 SGHRS, CDR2 YFSETQ. As DNA, the CDR3 is TGCGCCAGCAGCCCGGGGTTTCGTTGGGGTAGCGGGGGAATAAACACCGGGGAGCTGTTTTTT. Translating gives CASSPGFRWGSGGINTGELFF.